A single sample gave rise to the 17 T cell receptor beta chains below, sequenced in a study of post-analysis software for immune sequencing data. Prepared TCR beta cDNA libraries contained unique molecular identifiers. TCRdb itself ran the PCR reads through MiXCR, one entry per CDR3 protein. This sample has about 770,000 distinct CDR3 sequences; around 46% occur once, and the top ten carry 4.9%. Antigen specificity for these receptors is unknown. Findings of the study overall: Roughly five TRBV segments, including TRBV5-6, TRBV5-1 and TRBV20-1, were more frequent in patients than controls.

Input material: blood. The receptors were gathered from a girl aged 5-17 years with multiple sclerosis.

V is TRBV9 and J is TRBJ2-1; 9 positions match TRBD1. Trimming cost V 2 bases and J 4 bases; bases outside gene matches: 1. Germline V lookup: CDR1 SGDLS, CDR2 YYNGEE. The CDR3 is 14 residues long. CDR3 sequence reads: CASSVGTGYNEQFF. DNA of the CDR3: TGTGCCAGCAGCGTTGGGACAGGGTACAATGAGCAGTTCTTC.

This sequence joins TRBV2 and TRBJ2-7; 7 nucleotides align to TRBD2. CDR1 and CDR2 from the germline V gene are SNHLY and FYNNEI. Trimming cost V 8 bases and J 6 bases; bases outside gene matches: 1. The CDR3 is 10 residues long. Here the CDR3 reads CASGGVEQYF. Written as DNA, the CDR3 is TGTGCCAGCGGGGGGGTCGAGCAGTACTTC.

This clonotype was counted ten times or more. J is TRBJ2-7 and V is TRBV10-3; 9 positions agree with TRBD2. V shed 6 bases, J shed 6 bases, and the junction held 12 bases outside the gene matches. Germline assignment: CDR1 ENHRY and CDR2 SYGVKD. This CDR3 contains 15 residues. The CDR3 here is CAIRDLAGTLAEQYF. DNA for the CDR3: TGTGCCATCAGGGATCTAGCGGGAACTTTGGCCGAGCAGTACTTC.

This clonotype was counted once. The rearrangement links TRBV6-1 to TRBJ2-7; D gene ambiguous. This CDR3 region has 15 residues. Germline values: CDR1 MNHNS, CDR2 SASEGT. Trimming removed 9 bases at V and 0 bases at J, with 18 bases between. CDR3 DNA: TGTGCCAGAAGTCCTACTACCGGACCCTCCTACGAGCAGTACTTC. It specifies CARSPTTGPSYEQYF.

The V call is TRBV7-2, the J call TRBJ2-3; D is perhaps TRBD2 (6 bases). Trimming left V 7 bases short and J 0 bases short, with 11 bases between. The length of the CDR3 is 14 residues. Germline assignment: CDR1 SGHTA and CDR2 FQGNSA. The CDR3 DNA reads TGTGCCAGCACCCCGGGACTCAGCACAGATACGCAGTATTTT. This encodes CASTPGLSTDTQYF.

The V gene is TRBV7-2, the J gene TRBJ2-7; TRBD2 is a possible D gene (6 bases). The better agreement between TRBJ2-5 and the DNA end casts doubt on the J call. The CDR3 covers 12 residues. Germline assignment: CDR1 SGHTA and CDR2 FQGNSA. This chain's CDR3 is CASSLGRGTQYF. CDR3 nucleotide sequence: TGTGCCAGCAGCTTAGGGAGGGGGACCCAGTACTTC.

The rearrangement links TRBV15 to TRBJ2-5; D possibly corresponds to TRBD2 (5 bases). The CDR3 consists of 15 residues. The V gene lost 8 bases and the J gene lost 0 bases, with 16 bases spanning the gap. Per the germline V gene, CDR1 is LNHNV and CDR2 is YYDKDF (reference sequence). The CDR3 loop is CATGDPDWYQETQYF. The CDR3 DNA is TGTGCCACCGGCGACCCGGACTGGTACCAAGAGACCCAGTACTTC.

This clonotype has only a few counts. The J gene is TRBJ2-3, the V gene TRBV15; either TRBD1 or TRBD2 may supply D (5 bases each). CDR1 is LNHNV, CDR2 YYDKDF, per germline (reference sequence). This CDR3 has 16 residues. Trimming shortened V by 0 bases and J by 4 bases, and 14 bases separated the two germline ends. The CDR3 sequence: CATSRDPGLGADTQYF. In DNA, the CDR3 is TGTGCCACCAGCAGAGATCCGGGATTGGGGGCAGATACGCAGTATTTT.

The CDR3 DNA reads TGTGCCAGCAGCGTAGGACTAGCGGGAGTTGAAGATACGCAGTATTTT. Its translation is CASSVGLAGVEDTQYF. The V and J genes are TRBV9 and TRBJ2-3; TRBD2 matches at 12 bases. The CDR3 is 16 residues long. Looked up from germline, CDR1 is SGDLS and CDR2 is YYNGEE. The V and J ends lost 0 bases and 5 bases, in that order; junction bases with no gene match: 4.

This clonotype turned up a few times. V gene TRBV7-9 combines with J gene TRBJ1-2; D is uncertain. V lost 1 base, J lost 8 bases, and 11 bases lay in between. The CDR3 is made up of 13 amino acids. Looked up from germline, CDR1 is SEHNR and CDR2 is FQNEAQ (reference sequence). CDR3 in DNA: TGTGCCAGCAGCTTAGAATCTGGGAACGGCTACACCTTC. It encodes CASSLESGNGYTF.

The rearrangement uses TRBV3-1 and TRBJ2-1; 7 nucleotides line up with TRBD2. The CDR3 extends over 12 amino acids. Trimming cost V 4 bases and J 13 bases; bases outside gene matches: 7. From germline, CDR1 is LGHDT and CDR2 YNNKEL (reference sequence). The chain's CDR3 is CASSLPAGDQFF. The CDR3 DNA reads TGTGCCAGCAGCCTCCCCGCGGGGGATCAGTTCTTC.

As for this clonotype: Germline and junction disagree at one end, which may indicate a read error. This chain joins TRBV7-9 and TRBJ2-1; D is undetermined. This CDR3 region has 13 residues. Per the germline V gene, CDR1 is SEHNR and CDR2 is FQNEAQ (reference sequence). CDR3 region: CASTLRSYDEQFF. In nucleotides, the CDR3 is TGTGCCAGCACGCTCAGGAGCTACGATGAGCAGTTCTTC.

V gene TRBV20-1 combines with J gene TRBJ2-7, with 15 nucleotides matching TRBD2. The J call could be wrong; TRBJ2-5 is a better fit for the DNA end. The CDR3 length is 16 residues. Germline CDR1 and CDR2: DFQATT and SNEGSKA (reference sequence). The DNA of the CDR3 is TGCAGTGCTAGAGGGACTAGCGGGAGGGAGGGAGAGACCCAGTACTTC. Translated, it gives CSARGTSGREGETQYF.

The genes are TRBV5-1 and TRBJ2-4, with D possibly being TRBD1 (5 bases). The J call may be incorrect, as the DNA end agrees better with TRBJ2-7. CDR1 and CDR2 (germline): SGHRS, YFSETQ. The CDR3 length is 17 residues. The CDR3: CASSRNWGASIGYEQYF. The CDR3 DNA sequence: TGCGCCAGCAGCCGAAATTGGGGCGCGAGTATAGGCTACGAGCAGTACTTC.

The chain joins TRBV27 to TRBJ2-3; 8 nucleotides match TRBD1. Germline V lookup: CDR1 MNHEY, CDR2 SMNVEV (reference sequence). The CDR3 extends over 16 amino acids. Losses at the gene ends were 4 bases for V and 4 bases for J; bases not matched to a gene: 10. As DNA, the CDR3 is TGTGCCAGCAGTTCGATGCGGGCAGGGGGCCCAGATACGCAGTATTTT. Protein: CASSSMRAGGPDTQYF.

The rearrangement links TRBV15 to TRBJ1-2, with D maybe TRBD1 (5 bases). CDR3 length equals 12 residues. The germline V and J ends were trimmed by 8 bases and 4 bases, with 11 bases remaining between them. Germline CDR1 reads LNHNV; CDR2 reads YYDKDF (reference sequence). The CDR3 sequence is CATQGPRYGYTF. Written as DNA, the CDR3 is TGTGCCACCCAGGGTCCTCGCTATGGCTACACCTTC.

This chain joins TRBV15 and TRBJ2-7; D uncertain. Germline V gene sequence: CDR1 LNHNV, CDR2 YYDKDF (reference sequence). This CDR3 comprises 14 residues. V dropped 3 bases and J dropped 3 bases, with 12 bases sitting between them. CDR3 coding DNA: TGTGCCACCAGCAGTCTTATAGTGAGCTACGAGCAGTACTTC. This sequence encodes CATSSLIVSYEQYF.